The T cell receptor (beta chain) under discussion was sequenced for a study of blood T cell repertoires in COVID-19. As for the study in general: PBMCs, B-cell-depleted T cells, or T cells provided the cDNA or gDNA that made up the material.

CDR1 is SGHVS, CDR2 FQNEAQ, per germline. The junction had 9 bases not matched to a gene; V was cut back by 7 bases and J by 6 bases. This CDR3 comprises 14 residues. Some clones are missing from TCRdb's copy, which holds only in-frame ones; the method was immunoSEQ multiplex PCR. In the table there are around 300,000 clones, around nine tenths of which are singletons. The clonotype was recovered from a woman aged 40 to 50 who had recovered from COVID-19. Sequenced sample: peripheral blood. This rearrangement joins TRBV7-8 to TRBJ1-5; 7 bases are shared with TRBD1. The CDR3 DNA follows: TGTGCCAGCACCGGGACAGAGTATGGTCAGCCCCAGCATTTT. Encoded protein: CASTGTEYGQPQHF.